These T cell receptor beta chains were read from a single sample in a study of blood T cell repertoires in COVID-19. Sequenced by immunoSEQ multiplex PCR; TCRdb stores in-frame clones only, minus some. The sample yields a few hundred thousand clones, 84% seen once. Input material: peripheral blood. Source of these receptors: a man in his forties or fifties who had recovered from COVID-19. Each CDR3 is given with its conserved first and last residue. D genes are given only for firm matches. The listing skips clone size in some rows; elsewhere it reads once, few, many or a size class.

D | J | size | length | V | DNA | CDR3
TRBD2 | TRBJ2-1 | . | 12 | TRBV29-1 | TGCAGCGTTGTCCCTAGCGGGGATGAGCAGTTCTTC | CSVVPSGDEQFF
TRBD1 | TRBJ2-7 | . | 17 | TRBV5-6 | TGTGCCAGCAGCCCGGACACAGGGGGACACCTCTCCTACGAGCAGTACTTC | CASSPDTGGHLSYEQYF
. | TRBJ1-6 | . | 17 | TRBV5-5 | TGTGCCAGCAGCTTAGGTCTGACAGGAGCTTTTAATTCACCCCTCCACTTT | CASSLGLTGAFNSPLHF
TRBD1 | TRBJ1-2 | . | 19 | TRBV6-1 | TGTGCCAGCAGTGGCCGAATAGGGACAGCCCTACGCTTTGTCTATGGCTACACCTTC | CASSGRIGTALRFVYGYTF
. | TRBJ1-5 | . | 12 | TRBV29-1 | TGCAGCGTTGGGGACAACAATCAGCCCCAGCATTTT | CSVGDNNQPQHF
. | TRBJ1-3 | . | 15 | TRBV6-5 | TGTGCCAGCAGTCGTATACTGAGGAGTGGAAACACCATATATTTT | CASSRILRSGNTIYF
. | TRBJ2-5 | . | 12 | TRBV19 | TGTGCCAGTAGTGACAGACAAGAGACCCAGTACTTC | CASSDRQETQYF
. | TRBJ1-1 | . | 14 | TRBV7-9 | TGTGCCAGCAGCGGCCCGACAGCGAACACTGAAGCTTTCTTT | CASSGPTANTEAFF
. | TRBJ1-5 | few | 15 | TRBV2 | TGTGCCAGCAGTGAATCCTGGCAGGGCAATCAGCCCCAGCATTTT | CASSESWQGNQPQHF
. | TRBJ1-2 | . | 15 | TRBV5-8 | TGTGCCAGCAGCTTCGGGGGGTTGTCTAACTATGGCTACACCTTC | CASSFGGLSNYGYTF
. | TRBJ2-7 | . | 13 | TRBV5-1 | TGCGCCAGCAGCTCGGAGGGAGCGTACGAGCAGTACTTC | CASSSEGAYEQYF
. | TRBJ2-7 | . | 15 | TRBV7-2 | TGTGCCAGCAGCTTAGTTCAGGGTAAGACCTACGAGCAGTACTTC | CASSLVQGKTYEQYF
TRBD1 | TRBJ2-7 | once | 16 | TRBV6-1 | TGTGCCAGCAGTGGGGGACAGCCAGCCGGGCCCTACGAGCAGTACTTC | CASSGGQPAGPYEQYF
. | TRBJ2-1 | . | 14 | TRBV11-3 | TGTGCCAGCAGTTACAGGGTGTCCTACAATGAGCAGTTCTTC | CASSYRVSYNEQFF
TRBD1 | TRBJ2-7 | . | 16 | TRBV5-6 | TGTGCCAGCAGCTTGGCCGAGAAGGGGGCTTTGAGCGAGCAGTACTTC | CASSLAEKGALSEQYF
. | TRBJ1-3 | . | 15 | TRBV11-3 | TGTGCCAGCAGCTTAGGCGGCGCAGCTGGAAACACCATATATTTT | CASSLGGAAGNTIYF
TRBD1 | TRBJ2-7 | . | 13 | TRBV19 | TGTGCCAGTAGAGGGACAGACAACCACGAGCAGTACTTC | CASRGTDNHEQYF
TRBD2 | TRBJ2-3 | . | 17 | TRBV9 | TGTGCCAGCAGCGGAAGTGGCGGGGGGGCAGTTGCAGATACGCAGTATTTT | CASSGSGGGAVADTQYF
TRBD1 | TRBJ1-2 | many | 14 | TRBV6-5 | TGTGCCAGCAGGTTTCCGGGACAGGGTTATGGCTACACCTTC | CASRFPGQGYGYTF
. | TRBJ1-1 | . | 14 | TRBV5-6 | TGTGCCAGCAGCTTGCTCAGGGGTTACACTGAAGCTTTCTTT | CASSLLRGYTEAFF
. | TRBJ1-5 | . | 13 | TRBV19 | TGTGCCAGTAGTATAGGCAGGGGACAGCCCCAGCATTTT | CASSIGRGQPQHF
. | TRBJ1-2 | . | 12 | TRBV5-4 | TGTGCCAGCAGCCAAGGACAGTATGGCTACACCTTC | CASSQGQYGYTF
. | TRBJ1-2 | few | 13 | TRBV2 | TGTGCCAGCAGCAGGGGAGGGGTCTATGGCTACACCTTC | CASSRGGVYGYTF
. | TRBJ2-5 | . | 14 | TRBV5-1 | TGCGCCAGCAGCTTCTTCGGGAGAGACGAGACCCAGTACTTC | CASSFFGRDETQYF
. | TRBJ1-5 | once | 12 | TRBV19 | TGTGCCAGTAGTCTTCTAAATCAGCCCCAGCATTTT | CASSLLNQPQHF
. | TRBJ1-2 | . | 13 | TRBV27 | TGTGCCAGCAGTAACAGGGCTAACTATGGCTACACCTTC | CASSNRANYGYTF
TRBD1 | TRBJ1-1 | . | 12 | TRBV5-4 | TGTGCCAGCAGCGTGACAGGGTCTGAAGCTTTCTTT | CASSVTGSEAFF
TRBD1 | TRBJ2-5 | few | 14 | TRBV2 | TGTGCCAGCAGGACCGGGACAGGGGAAGAGACCCAGTACTTC | CASRTGTGEETQYF
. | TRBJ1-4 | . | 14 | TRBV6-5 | TGTGCCAGCACCCCGGTGGACATTAATGAAAAACTGTTTTTT | CASTPVDINEKLFF
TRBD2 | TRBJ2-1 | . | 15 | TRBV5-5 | TGTGCCAGCAGCTTGGCGGGACTAGCCTACAATGAGCAGTTCTTC | CASSLAGLAYNEQFF
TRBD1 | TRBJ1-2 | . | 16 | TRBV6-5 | TGTGCCAGCAGTTACTCGACCTGGGACAGCGTCTATGGCTACACCTTC | CASSYSTWDSVYGYTF
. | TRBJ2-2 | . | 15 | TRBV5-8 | TGTGCCAGCAGCTATCTAAGAGGGAACACCGGGGAGCTGTTTTTT | CASSYLRGNTGELFF
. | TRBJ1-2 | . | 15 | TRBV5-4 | TGTGCCAGCAGCTTGGGTTTCCCCGCTCAGGGGGGCTACACCTTC | CASSLGFPAQGGYTF
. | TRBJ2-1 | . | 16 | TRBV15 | TGTGCCACCAGCAGACGAGTGACATCCTCCTACAATGAGCAGTTCTTC | CATSRRVTSSYNEQFF
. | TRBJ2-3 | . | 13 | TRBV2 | TGTGCCAGCAGTGAAGAAAGCGCAGATACGCAGTATTTT | CASSEESADTQYF
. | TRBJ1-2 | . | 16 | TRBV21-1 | TGTGCCAGCAGCAAGAACGTGGGACAGAGTAACTATGGCTACACCTTC | CASSKNVGQSNYGYTF
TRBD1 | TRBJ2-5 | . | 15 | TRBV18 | TGTGCCAGCTCACCCCAACGGACAGGTTCAAAGACCCAGTACTTC | CASSPQRTGSKTQYF
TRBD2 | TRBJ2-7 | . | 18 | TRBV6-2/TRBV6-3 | TGTGCCAGCAGTTGGCCGACTAGCGGGGCCCTCTTCCTCTACGAGCAGTACTTC | CASSWPTSGALFLYEQYF
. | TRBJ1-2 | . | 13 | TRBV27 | TGTGCCAGCAGTCCCCAGGTTAGCTATGGCTACACCTTC | CASSPQVSYGYTF
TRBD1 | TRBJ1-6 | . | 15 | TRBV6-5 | TGTGCCAGCAGTAGGGGGGGACAGGGAGGACCACCCCTCCACTTT | CASSRGGQGGPPLHF
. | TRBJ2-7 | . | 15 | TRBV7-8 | TGTGCCAGCAGCTTAGTCCAGGGGAGCTCCTACGAGCAGTACTTC | CASSLVQGSSYEQYF
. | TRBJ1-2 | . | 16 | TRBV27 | TGTGCCAGCAGTTCTACAATTACGGGGTTCGGCTATGGCTACACCTTC | CASSSTITGFGYGYTF
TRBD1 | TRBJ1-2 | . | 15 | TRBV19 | TGTGCCAGTAGTCAAATCGACAGGGGGGGCTATGGCTACACCTTC | CASSQIDRGGYGYTF
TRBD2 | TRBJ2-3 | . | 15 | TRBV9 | TGTGCCAGCAGCGTAGCTAGCGGGGGTTCAGATACGCAGTATTTT | CASSVASGGSDTQYF
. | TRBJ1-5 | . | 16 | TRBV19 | TGTGCCAGTAGTATAGAGGGGGGGAGAAGCAATCAGCCCCAGCATTTT | CASSIEGGRSNQPQHF
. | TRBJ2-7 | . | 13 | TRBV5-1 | TGCGCCAGCAGGCGGAGGGGATCCTACGAGCAGTACTTC | CASRRRGSYEQYF
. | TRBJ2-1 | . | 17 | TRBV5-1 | TGCGCCAGCAGCTTGGGCACCTGGCGGAGAGCTTACAATGAGCAGTTCTTC | CASSLGTWRRAYNEQFF
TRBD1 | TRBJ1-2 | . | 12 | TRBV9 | TGTGCCAGCAGCGTGACAGGGAATGGCTACACCTTC | CASSVTGNGYTF
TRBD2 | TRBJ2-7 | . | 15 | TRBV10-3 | TGTGCCATCAGGAAACTAGCGGGAGTTTCCTACGAGCAGTACTTC | CAIRKLAGVSYEQYF
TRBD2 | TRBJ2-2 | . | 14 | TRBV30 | TGTGCCACTACTAGCGGGGGGTTAGGCGGGGAGCTGTTTTTT | CATTSGGLGGELFF
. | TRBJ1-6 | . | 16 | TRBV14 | TGTGCCAGCAGCCAACAGGAAGGCTCCTATAATTCACCCCTCCACTTT | CASSQQEGSYNSPLHF
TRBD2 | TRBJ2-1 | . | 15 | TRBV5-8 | TGTGCCAGCAGCTTCGCCCTAGCGGTGTACAATGAGCAGTTCTTC | CASSFALAVYNEQFF
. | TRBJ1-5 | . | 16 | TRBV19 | TGTGCCAGTAGTATAGGCAGGTCGCCTAGCAATCAGCCCCAGCATTTT | CASSIGRSPSNQPQHF
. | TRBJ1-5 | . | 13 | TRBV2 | TGTGCCAGCAGTGGCTTGGAATGGGAGTCCCAGCATTTT | CASSGLEWESQHF